This TCR beta chain stems from a study of CD8 T cells in ankylosing spondylitis. The sample holds many counts of this clonotype. Its antigen is not identified. Study results and limitations: Disease-linked clones were reportedly significantly enriched in matched ankylosing spondylitis synovial fluid. A motif of roughly 8 highly homologous TCR beta variants was seen as apparently characteristic of ankylosing spondylitis blood. Prior literature has documented some motif variants in synovial fluid and blood from reactive arthritis.

The CDR3 contains 15 residues. The germline V gene has CDR1 LGHDT and CDR2 YNNKEL (reference sequence). The junction had 9 bases not matched to a gene; V was cut back by 1 base and J by 11 bases. Generation of TCR beta libraries employed quantitative 5'-RACE incorporating molecular barcodes. TCRdb passed the 5' RACE reads through MiXCR, listing each CDR3 protein once. Found here are fewer than 750,000 distinct CDR3 sequences, about 20% of them singletons; the top ten hold about 19%. V and J are TRBV3-1 and TRBJ2-2, with 8 bases matching TRBD1. Sequencing input: blood, either unsorted or a sorted T cell fraction (not recorded which). This TCR derives from a male donor with ankylosing spondylitis. CDR3 in amino acids: CASSQVQGARGELFF. CDR3 sequence (DNA): TGTGCCAGCAGCCAAGTTCAGGGGGCAAGAGGAGAGCTGTTTTTT. The full variable domain, in which reference TRBV3-1 and TRBJ2-2 provide the parts outside the CDR3, is DTAVSQTPKYLVTQMGNDKSIKCEQNLGHDTMYWYKQDSKKFLKIMFSYNNKELIINETVPNRFSPKSPDKAHLNLHINSLELGDSAVYFCASSQVQGARGELFFGEGSRLTVL.